These 14 T cell receptor beta chains came from one sample sequenced in a study of neoadjuvant anti-PD-1 for oral cavity cancer. TCRdb's copy holds only in-frame clones and misses some; the assay was immunoSEQ multiplex PCR. The top ten clones hold less than 4% of a sample with about 72,000 clones, about 85% of them seen once. Time point: after neoadjuvant nivolumab, at surgical resection. Material: PBMCs, obtained after nivolumab (anti-PD-1) treatment. These receptors came from a person aged 35-79 years with oral cavity squamous cell carcinoma.

The chain carries TRBV19 and TRBJ2-5; 7 bases are shared with TRBD2. Germline CDR1 LNHDA, CDR2 SQIVND (reference sequence). This CDR3 region has 15 residues. J lost 3 bases, V lost 5 bases, and 9 bases had no gene match. Written as DNA, the CDR3 is TGTGCCAGTAGTCTCGGGGAGGGCCGTGAAGAGACCCAGTACTTC. Translation: CASSLGEGREETQYF. Filled out from reference TRBV19 and TRBJ2-5, the complete variable domain reads DGGITQSPKYLFRKEGQNVTLSCEQNLNHDAMYWYRQDPGQGLRLIYYSQIVNDFQKGDIAEGYSVSREKKESFPLTVTSAQKNPTAFYLCASSLGEGREETQYFGPGTRLLVL.

The rearrangement links TRBV11-2 to TRBJ1-2; no reliable D call. Germline assignment: CDR1 SGHAT and CDR2 FQNNGV. The CDR3 sequence is 11 residues long. V dropped 4 bases and J dropped 5 bases, with 5 bases sitting between them. CDR3 coding DNA: TGTGCCAGCAGCTCGACGTATGGCTACACCTTC. This translates into CASSSTYGYTF.

In regard to this clone: One end of the junction varies from germline; a read error may be responsible. The chain is built from TRBV28 and TRBJ1-2, with D tentatively TRBD1 (5 bases). The CDR3 covers 13 residues. The germline CDR1 and CDR2 sequences are MDHEN and SYDVKM. DNA of the CDR3: TGTGCCAGCAGTTTATTATCCCCCCAGGGAACTGAGTTC. This encodes CASSLLSPQGTEF.

The chain employs TRBV27 and TRBJ2-7, with 10 bases aligning to TRBD2. The CDR3 length is 14 residues. Germline CDR1 MNHEY, CDR2 SMNVEV (reference sequence). J was trimmed by 5 bases and V by 6 bases; bases with no gene match: 7. This CDR3 is CASSLAGAPNEQYF. Written as DNA, the CDR3 is TGTGCCAGCAGCCTAGCGGGGGCCCCCAACGAGCAGTACTTC.

In its sample, this clone was seen a few times. This sequence joins TRBV19 and TRBJ1-1; the match to TRBD1 covers 10 bases. After removal of 9 bases from V and 2 bases from J, the junction contained 3 bases not matched to a gene. From germline, CDR1 is LNHDA and CDR2 SQIVND (reference sequence). CDR3 length equals 13 residues. CDR3 in amino acids: CASRDRGNTEAFF. In DNA, the CDR3 is TGTGCCAGCCGGGACAGGGGTAACACTGAAGCTTTCTTT.

The chain is built from TRBV6-6 and TRBJ2-1; D might be TRBD2 (6 bases). The germline V and J ends were trimmed by 6 bases and 5 bases, with 17 bases remaining between them. Germline-derived CDR1 and CDR2 are MNHNY and SVGAGI (reference sequence). The CDR3 loop spans 15 amino acids. This CDR3 is CASSPGLKNNNEQFF. The CDR3 DNA reads as TGTGCCAGCAGCCCGGGACTTAAAAACAACAATGAGCAGTTCTTC.

The chain recombines TRBV2 with TRBJ2-2, with a weak D call TRBD1 (5 bases). CDR1 is SNHLY and CDR2 is FYNNEI in the germline V gene. Trimming removed 2 bases from V and 6 bases from J, with 13 bases in between. The CDR3 length is 15 residues. The CDR3 sequence: CASSETRTGPGELFF. CDR3 in DNA: TGTGCCAGCAGTGAAACAAGAACAGGCCCCGGGGAGCTGTTTTTT.

This clone was observed a single time. The DNA of the CDR3 is TGTGCCAGCACCGAGCAGGAAGGCAATCAGCCCCAGCATTTT. It yields the protein CASTEQEGNQPQHF. The chain links TRBV11-2 to TRBJ1-5; D gene uncertain. CDR1 is SGHAT, CDR2 FQNNGV, per germline. Trimming took off 7 bases at V and 2 bases at J, with 12 bases between the two ends. The CDR3 is 14 residues long.

This clone is a singleton in its sample. V and J are TRBV2 and TRBJ1-5; D is uncertain. This CDR3 spans 13 amino acids. Germline V gene sequence: CDR1 SNHLY, CDR2 FYNNEI. V was trimmed by 9 bases and J by 4 bases, leaving 13 bases between them. CDR3 residues: CASHLAVNQPQHF. In DNA, the CDR3 is TGTGCCAGTCACCTCGCGGTTAATCAGCCCCAGCATTTT.

V usage is TRBV10-2 and J usage is TRBJ2-2, with TRBD1 identical over 7 bases. The CDR3 consists of 16 residues. Unmatched junction bases numbered 10, after V lost 4 bases and J lost 5 bases. Germline CDR1 WSHSY, CDR2 SAAADI. The CDR3 DNA reads as TGCGCCAGCAGTGCCCTCGACAGGGCACCGACCGGGGAGCTGTTTTTT. Its translation: CASSALDRAPTGELFF.

This clone appeared a few times. The rearrangement uses TRBV5-1 and TRBJ1-2, with TRBD1 as a possible D gene (6 bases). Germline lookup yields CDR1 SGHRS and CDR2 YFSETQ. The CDR3 runs 15 residues. Trimming took off 0 bases at V and 10 bases at J, with 19 bases between the two ends. CDR3 bases: TGCGCCAGCAGCTTGGCCGCGGCAGGGGAAAGAGCCTACACCTTC. Translating gives CASSLAAAGERAYTF.

The gene calls are TRBV27 and TRBJ2-3, with 8 bases that match TRBD2. Trimming removed 8 bases from V and 4 bases from J; junction bases left unmatched: 11. CDR1 and CDR2 from the germline V gene are MNHEY and SMNVEV (reference sequence). This CDR3 region has 15 residues. For the CDR3, the DNA is TGTGCCAGCGCTCCCCGTACGGGAGGGCCAGATACGCAGTATTTT. The encoded protein is CASAPRTGGPDTQYF.

This clone was recorded a few times. The chain has TRBV28 and TRBJ2-2; D possibly corresponds to TRBD1 (6 bases). The V gene lost 5 bases and the J gene lost 4 bases, with 20 bases spanning the gap. Germline CDR1 and CDR2: MDHEN and SYDVKM. This CDR3 spans 17 amino acids. The CDR3 nucleotides are TGTGCCAGCAGTGGAGTTCGGAGCAGGGGAATCACCGGGGAGCTGTTTTTT. Its translation: CASSGVRSRGITGELFF.

This clone turned up a few times. The chain couples TRBV4-1 to TRBJ2-1, with D unresolved. From germline, CDR1 is MGHRA and CDR2 YSYEKL. This CDR3 contains 15 residues. Trimming took 1 base from V and 0 from J, leaving 7 bases between them. CDR3 region: CASSQVMSSYNEQFF. CDR3 nucleotide sequence: TGCGCCAGCAGCCAAGTTATGAGCTCCTACAATGAGCAGTTCTTC.